The entry below describes one T cell receptor beta chain. TCRbeta library construction was performed incorporating unique molecular identifiers. MiXCR, applied by TCRdb to the PCR reads, yields one record per CDR3 protein. The sample includes about 500,000 distinct CDR3 sequences, roughly 33% seen only once; the top ten take 2% to 3%. This CDR3 contains 14 residues. The ends lost 5 bases at V and 4 bases at J; junction bases unmatched: 4. CDR1 is LGHDT and CDR2 is YNNKEL in the germline V gene (reference sequence). These data originate in a study of T-cell reconstitution after alpha-beta-depleted transplantation in children.

This chain joins TRBV3-1 and TRBJ2-1; 8 nucleotides agree with TRBD2. The specimen comprised PBMCs from the stem cell graft donor, sampled from the stem cell graft. This TCR was sampled from a human donor who donated a stem cell graft to a child with aplastic anemia. CDR3 sequence (DNA): TGTGCCAGCAGCGAACTAGCGGAATACAATGAGCAGTTCTTC. It encodes CASSELAEYNEQFF.